The source of this TCR beta chain is a study of T cells in Graves' hyperthyroidism and ophthalmopathy. TCR beta CDR3 regions were amplified from RNA transcripts. The HTBI primer set served for first-round RT-PCR of the TCR CDR3. One entry per CDR3 protein results from TCRdb running MiXCR on the multiplex PCR reads. The table has hundreds of thousands of distinct CDR3 sequences, 13% to 15% seen once. CDR1 and CDR2 from the germline V gene are SQVTM and ANQGSEA. The V end lost 3 bases, the J end lost 5 bases, and 8 bases lay between the germline ends. The CDR3 loop spans 12 amino acids. The PBMCs were sourced from fresh peripheral blood (around 9.9 ml). In this sample, this clonotype turned up many times.

The clonotype originates from a woman in her forties or fifties with Graves' ophthalmopathy. This chain links TRBV29-1 with TRBJ2-1; unclear D gene. Sequences were obtained from blood. The DNA for the CDR3 is TGCAGCGTTGATTCCCCTAACAATGAGCAGTTCTTC. Protein sequence: CSVDSPNNEQFF.